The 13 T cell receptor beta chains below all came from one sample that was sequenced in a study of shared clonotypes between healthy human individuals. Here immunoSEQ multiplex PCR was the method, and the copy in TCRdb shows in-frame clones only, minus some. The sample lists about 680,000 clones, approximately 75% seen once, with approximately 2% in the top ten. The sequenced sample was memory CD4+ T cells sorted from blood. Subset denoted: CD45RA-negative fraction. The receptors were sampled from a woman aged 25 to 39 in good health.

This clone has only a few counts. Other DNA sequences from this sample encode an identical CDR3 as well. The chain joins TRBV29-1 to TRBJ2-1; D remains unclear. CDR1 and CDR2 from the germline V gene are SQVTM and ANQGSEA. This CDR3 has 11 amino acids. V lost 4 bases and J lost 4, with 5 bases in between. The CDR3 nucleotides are TGCAGCGTTGGCCAATACAATGAGCAGTTCTTC. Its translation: CSVGQYNEQFF.

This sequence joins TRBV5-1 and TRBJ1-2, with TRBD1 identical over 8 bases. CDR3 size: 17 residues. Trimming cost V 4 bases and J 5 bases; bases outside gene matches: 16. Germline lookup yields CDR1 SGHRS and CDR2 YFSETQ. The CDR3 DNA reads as TGCGCCAGCAGCCCGACCACCGGGACAGGCCCCCTATATGGCTACACCTTC. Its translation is CASSPTTGTGPLYGYTF.

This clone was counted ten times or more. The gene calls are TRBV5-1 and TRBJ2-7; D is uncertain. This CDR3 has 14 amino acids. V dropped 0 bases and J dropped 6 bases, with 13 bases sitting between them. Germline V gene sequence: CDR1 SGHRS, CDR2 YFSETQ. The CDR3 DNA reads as TGCGCCAGCAGCTTGGCCGAAGCCCGGGCCGAGCAGTACTTC. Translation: CASSLAEARAEQYF.

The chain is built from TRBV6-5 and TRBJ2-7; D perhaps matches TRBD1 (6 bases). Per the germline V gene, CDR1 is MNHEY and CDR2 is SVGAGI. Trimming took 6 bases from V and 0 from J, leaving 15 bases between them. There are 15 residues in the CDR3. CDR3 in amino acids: CASSPGTFDSYEQYF. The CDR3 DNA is TGTGCCAGCAGCCCCGGGACATTCGACTCCTACGAGCAGTACTTC.

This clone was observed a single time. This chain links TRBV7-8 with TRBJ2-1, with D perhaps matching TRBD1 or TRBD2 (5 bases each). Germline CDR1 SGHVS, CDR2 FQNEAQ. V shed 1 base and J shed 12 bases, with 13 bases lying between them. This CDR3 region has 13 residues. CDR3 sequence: CASSLELGDRQFF. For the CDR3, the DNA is TGTGCCAGCAGCTTAGAGTTGGGGGATCGGCAGTTCTTC.

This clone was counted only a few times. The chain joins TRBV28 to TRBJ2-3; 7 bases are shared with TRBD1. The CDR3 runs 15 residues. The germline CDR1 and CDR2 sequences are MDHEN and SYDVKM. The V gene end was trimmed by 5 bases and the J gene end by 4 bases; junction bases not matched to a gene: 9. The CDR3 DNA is TGTGCCAGCAGTGACAGGGTTGGGGTGTCAGATACGCAGTATTTT. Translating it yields CASSDRVGVSDTQYF.

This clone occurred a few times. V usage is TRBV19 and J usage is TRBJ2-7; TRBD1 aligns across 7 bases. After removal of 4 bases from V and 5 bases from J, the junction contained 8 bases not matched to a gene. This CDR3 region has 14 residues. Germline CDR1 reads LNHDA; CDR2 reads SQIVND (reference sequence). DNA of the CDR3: TGTGCCAGTAGTACGACAGGGCTGTCCAACGAGCAGTACTTC. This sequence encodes CASSTTGLSNEQYF.

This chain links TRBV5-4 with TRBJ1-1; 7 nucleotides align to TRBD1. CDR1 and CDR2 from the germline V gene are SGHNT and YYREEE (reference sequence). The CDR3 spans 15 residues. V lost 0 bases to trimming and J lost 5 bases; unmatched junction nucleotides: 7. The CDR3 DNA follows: TGTGCCAGCAGCTTGGGCTCAGGGGGTCGAACTGAAGCTTTCTTT. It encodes CASSLGSGGRTEAFF.

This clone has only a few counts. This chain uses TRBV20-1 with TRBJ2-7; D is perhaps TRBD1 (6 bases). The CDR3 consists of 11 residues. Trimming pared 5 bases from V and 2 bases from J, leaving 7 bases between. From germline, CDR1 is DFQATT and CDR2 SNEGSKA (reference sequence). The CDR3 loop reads CSAGQPYEQYF. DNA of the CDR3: TGCAGTGCTGGACAGCCCTACGAGCAGTACTTC.

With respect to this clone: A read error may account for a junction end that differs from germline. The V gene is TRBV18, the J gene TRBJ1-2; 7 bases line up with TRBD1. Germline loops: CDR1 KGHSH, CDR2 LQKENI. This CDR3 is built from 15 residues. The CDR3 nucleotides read TGTGCCAGCTCACGCATACAGGGGAAGGAGTCGGGGACGTTCTTC. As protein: CASSRIQGKESGTFF.

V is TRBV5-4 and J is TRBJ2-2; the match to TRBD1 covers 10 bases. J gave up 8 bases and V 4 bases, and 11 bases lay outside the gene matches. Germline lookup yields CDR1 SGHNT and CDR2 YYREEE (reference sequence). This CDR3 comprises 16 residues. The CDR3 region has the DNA TGTGCCAGCAGCCGAGACAGGGGGCGCGGTGCGGGGGAGCTGTTTTTT. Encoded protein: CASSRDRGRGAGELFF.

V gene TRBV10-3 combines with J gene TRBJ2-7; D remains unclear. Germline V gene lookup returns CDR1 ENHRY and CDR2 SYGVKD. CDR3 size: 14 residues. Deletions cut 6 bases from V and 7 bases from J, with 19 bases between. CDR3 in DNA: TGTGCCATCAGCGAGCCAACCCAGGTAAAGGAGCAGTACTTC. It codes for CAISEPTQVKEQYF.

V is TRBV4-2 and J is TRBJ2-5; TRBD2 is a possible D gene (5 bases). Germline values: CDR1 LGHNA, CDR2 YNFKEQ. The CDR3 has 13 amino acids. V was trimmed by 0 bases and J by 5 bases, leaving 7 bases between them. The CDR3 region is CASSQDPGETQYF. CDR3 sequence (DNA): TGTGCCAGCAGCCAAGATCCGGGGGAGACCCAGTACTTC.